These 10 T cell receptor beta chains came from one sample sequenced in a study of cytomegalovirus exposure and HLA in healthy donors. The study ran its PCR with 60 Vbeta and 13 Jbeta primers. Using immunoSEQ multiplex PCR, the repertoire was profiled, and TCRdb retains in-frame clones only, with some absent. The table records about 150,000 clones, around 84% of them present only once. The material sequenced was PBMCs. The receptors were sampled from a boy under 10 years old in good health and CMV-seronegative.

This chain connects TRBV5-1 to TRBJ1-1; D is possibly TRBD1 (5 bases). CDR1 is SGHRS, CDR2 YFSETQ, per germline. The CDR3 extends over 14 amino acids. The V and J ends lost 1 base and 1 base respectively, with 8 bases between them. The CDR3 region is CASSLSRGNTEAFF. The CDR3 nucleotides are TGCGCCAGCAGCTTGTCTAGGGGGAACACTGAAGCTTTCTTT.

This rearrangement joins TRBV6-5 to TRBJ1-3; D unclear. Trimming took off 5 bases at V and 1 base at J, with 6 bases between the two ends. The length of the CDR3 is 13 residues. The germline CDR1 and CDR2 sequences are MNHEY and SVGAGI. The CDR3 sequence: CASSQLSGNTIYF. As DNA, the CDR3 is TGTGCCAGCAGTCAGTTATCTGGAAACACCATATATTTT.

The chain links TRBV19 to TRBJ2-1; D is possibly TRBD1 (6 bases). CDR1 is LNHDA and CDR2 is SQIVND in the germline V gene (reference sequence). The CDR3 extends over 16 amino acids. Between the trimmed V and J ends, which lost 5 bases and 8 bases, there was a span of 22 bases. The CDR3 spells CASSLSPGAGGHEQFF. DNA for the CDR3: TGTGCCAGTAGTCTATCCCCCGGGGCTGGGGGCCATGAGCAGTTCTTC.

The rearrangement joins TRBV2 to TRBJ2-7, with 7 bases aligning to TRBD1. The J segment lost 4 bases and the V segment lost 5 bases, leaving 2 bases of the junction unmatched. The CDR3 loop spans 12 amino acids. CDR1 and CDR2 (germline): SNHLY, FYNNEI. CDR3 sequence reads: CASSTQGYEQYF. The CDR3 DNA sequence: TGTGCCAGCAGTACACAGGGGTACGAGCAGTACTTC.

CDR3 DNA sequence: TGTGCCAGCAGTACAGGGAAGGGCTACACCTTC. It yields the protein CASSTGKGYTF. The genes are TRBV6-5 and TRBJ1-2; TRBD1 is a possible D gene (6 bases). Germline CDR1 reads MNHEY; CDR2 reads SVGAGI. The CDR3 sequence is 11 residues long. Trimming cost V 5 bases and J 8 bases, with 9 bases left between them.

CDR3 nucleotide sequence: TGTGCCAGCAGCTTGGGACTAGCGGTTGAGCAGTTCTTC. Encoded protein: CASSLGLAVEQFF. The chain has TRBV5-4 and TRBJ2-1, with 9 nucleotides matching TRBD2. The germline CDR1 and CDR2 sequences are SGHNT and YYREEE (reference sequence). The CDR3 runs to 13 residues. V was pared by 0 bases and J by 9 bases, with 1 base of the junction left unmatched.

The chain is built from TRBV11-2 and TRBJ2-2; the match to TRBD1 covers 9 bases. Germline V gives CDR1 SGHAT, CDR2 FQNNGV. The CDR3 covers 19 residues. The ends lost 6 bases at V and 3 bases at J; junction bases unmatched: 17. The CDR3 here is CASRGNRGQYLRDTGELFF. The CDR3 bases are TGTGCCAGCAGGGGGAACAGGGGGCAATATTTAAGGGACACCGGGGAGCTGTTTTTT.

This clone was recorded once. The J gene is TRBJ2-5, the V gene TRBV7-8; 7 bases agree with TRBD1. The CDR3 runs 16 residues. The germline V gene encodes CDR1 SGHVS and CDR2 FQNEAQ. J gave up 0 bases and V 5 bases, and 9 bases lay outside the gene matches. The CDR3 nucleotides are TGTGCCAGCAGCCCTAGGCCACAGGGGTACCAAGAGACCCAGTACTTC. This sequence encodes CASSPRPQGYQETQYF.

CDR3 amino acids: CASSSWVAGTNNQPQHF. The CDR3 region has the DNA TGTGCCAGCAGTTCCTGGGTTGCGGGAACTAATAATCAGCCCCAGCATTTT. The chain is built from TRBV28 and TRBJ1-5; D gene uncertain. From germline, CDR1 is MDHEN and CDR2 SYDVKM. The CDR3 sequence is 17 residues long. V gave up 4 bases and J gave up 4 bases, with 20 bases separating them.

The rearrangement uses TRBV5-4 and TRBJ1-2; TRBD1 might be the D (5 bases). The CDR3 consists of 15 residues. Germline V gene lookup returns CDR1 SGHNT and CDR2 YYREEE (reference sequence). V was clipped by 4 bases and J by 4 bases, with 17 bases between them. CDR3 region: CASSDETGIRYGYTF. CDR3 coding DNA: TGTGCCAGCAGCGATGAAACAGGAATCCGCTATGGCTACACCTTC.